Detailed here is one T cell receptor beta chain. Other DNA sequences of this sample code for an identical CDR3. Libraries were prepared by immunoSEQ multiplex PCR; TCRdb keeps only in-frame clonotypes and omits some of them. The sample records 1.5 million to 2.5 million clones, less than 95% being singletons. Naive CD8 populations comprised CD45RO-negative cells positively selected for CCR7, excluding terminally differentiated effector memory CD45RA+ cells. Trimming stripped 0 bases from V and 1 base from J, with 5 bases between. In germline, CDR1 is SGHKS, CDR2 YYEKEE (reference sequence). The CDR3 contains 13 residues. The data were obtained in a study of shared clonotypes between healthy human individuals.

The chain has TRBV5-5 and TRBJ2-7; D uncertain. Sequencing input: naive CD8+ T cells sorted from blood. The origin of this receptor is a man between 18 and 29 years old in good health. The CDR3, as DNA: TGTGCCAGCAGCTTGGTTAGTTCCTACGAGCAGTACTTC. Translating gives CASSLVSSYEQYF.